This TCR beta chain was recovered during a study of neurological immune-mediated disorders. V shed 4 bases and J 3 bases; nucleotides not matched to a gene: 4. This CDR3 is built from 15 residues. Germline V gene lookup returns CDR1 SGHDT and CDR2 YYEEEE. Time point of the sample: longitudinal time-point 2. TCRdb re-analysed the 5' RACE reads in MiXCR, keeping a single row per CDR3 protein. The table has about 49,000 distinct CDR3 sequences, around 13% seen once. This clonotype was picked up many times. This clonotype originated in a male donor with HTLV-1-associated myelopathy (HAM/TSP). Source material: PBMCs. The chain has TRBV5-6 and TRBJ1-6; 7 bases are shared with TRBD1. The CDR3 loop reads CASSRRDSYNSPLHF. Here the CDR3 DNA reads TGTGCCAGCAGCAGACGGGACAGCTATAATTCACCCCTCCACTTT.